This T cell receptor beta chain was identified during a study of T cell repertoires in cytomegalovirus infection. Looking at the study overall: It can be stated that public TCR beta signatures indicated CMV infection as well as a matching HLA type. Study-level results: There were HLA-C-restricted CMV-specific TCR beta clonotypes dominating the ex vivo response. Carriers of CMV and the relevant HLA type were discriminated by public TCR beta frequency.

This clonotype was seen ten or more times. Antigen specificity is unknown. Germline CDR1 reads MDHEN; CDR2 reads SYDVKM. V was shortened by 2 bases and J by 5 bases, with 15 bases between the two germline ends. This CDR3 is built from 15 residues. In TCRdb, the reads were re-called with MiXCR into one record per CDR3 protein. The sample yields approximately 500,000 distinct CDR3 sequences, 16% seen once. V gene TRBV28 combines with J gene TRBJ2-5; D remains unclear. The TCR comes from a human donor in good health (CMV status not recorded). Some clones in this sample may be carry-over from other donors' samples. Sequencing was performed on CD8+ T cells from PBMCs. The CDR3 reads CASSLGKFKTETQYF. DNA of the CDR3: TGTGCCAGCAGTTTAGGGAAGTTCAAGACGGAGACCCAGTACTTC.